This is a list of T cell receptor beta chains from one sample in a study of beta chain features in type 1 diabetes. Generated by immunoSEQ multiplex PCR, the TCRdb table keeps only in-frame clones and is missing some. Of hundreds of thousands of clones in the sample, approximately 14% are singletons; the top ten hold around 0.025%. Sequencing input: naive CD4+ T cells from blood. Source of these receptors: a woman aged 40 to 50 in good health. Both conserved end residues are part of each CDR3. Fields, in order: clone size, J gene, V gene, D gene, CDR3 DNA, CDR3 protein. A D gene is named only where the DNA matches it firmly. Size is omitted from some rows. Given values are once, few, many or a class for expanded clones.

few TRBJ2-2 TRBV4-2 TRBD2 TGTGCCAGCAGCCAAGGTTCTAGCGGGGGGCGAAACACCGGGGAGCTGTTTTTT CASSQGSSGGRNTGELFF
- TRBJ2-7 TRBV4-3 TRBD2 TGCGCCAGCAGCCAAGTAGCGGGGGGGCTTCCTCGCGAGCAGTACTTC CASSQVAGGLPREQYF
few TRBJ2-4 TRBV7-9 TRBD2 TGTGCCAGCAGCTTAGGGGGGGGAAACATTCAGTACTTC CASSLGGGNIQYF
- TRBJ2-7 TRBV29-1 TRBD1 TGCAGCGCTAGACAGGGGGCAACCTACGAGCAGTACTTC CSARQGATYEQYF
few TRBJ2-7 TRBV5-1 - TGCGCCAGCAGCTTGGGGGAGCCCTACGAGCAGTACTTC CASSLGEPYEQYF
- TRBJ2-3 TRBV6-1 TRBD2 TGTGCCAGCAGCCCCGGGACTAGCGGCACAGATACGCAGTATTTT CASSPGTSGTDTQYF
- TRBJ2-5 TRBV18 - TGTGCCAGCTCACCACGAGTTCGTTTTTTCCAAGAGACCCAGTACTTC CASSPRVRFFQETQYF
few TRBJ2-3 TRBV7-2 - TGTGCCAGCAGCCGGGGAGAAACTAGCACAGATACGCAGTATTTT CASSRGETSTDTQYF
- TRBJ1-5 TRBV4-1 TRBD1 TGCGCCAGCAGTTACCAGGGGGCGGTCAATCAGCCCCAGCATTTT CASSYQGAVNQPQHF
few TRBJ1-5 TRBV2 - TGTGCCAGCAAGGGGCTGAGCCAGCATTTT CASKGLSQHF
few TRBJ1-2 TRBV6-5 - TGTGCCAGCAGTTCAGGACTCGGCTCGGGCTACACCTTC CASSSGLGSGYTF
- TRBJ1-2 TRBV11-2 - TGTGCCAGCAGCTTAGGGGAGGCCTTCACCTTC CASSLGEAFTF
- TRBJ1-1 TRBV9 - TGTGCCAGCAGCGTAGATGCAGCGAAGAACACTGAAGCTTTCTTT CASSVDAAKNTEAFF
few TRBJ2-2 TRBV7-7 TRBD2 TGTGCCAGCAGCTTAGACGCGGGGGGGGGCCGGAACACCGGGGAGCTGTTTTTT CASSLDAGGGRNTGELFF
- TRBJ2-7 TRBV18 TRBD2 TGTGCCAGCTCACCACCGCTAGCGGGGGGCTCCTACGAGCAGTACTTC CASSPPLAGGSYEQYF
- TRBJ1-5 TRBV19 TRBD1 TGTGCCAGTAGTATTGCGACAGGGGGGCAGCCCCAGCATTTT CASSIATGGQPQHF
few TRBJ2-7 TRBV19 - TGTGCCAGTAGCATAGAGAGAGCCGGCGAGCAGTACTTC CASSIERAGEQYF
few TRBJ1-3 TRBV6-6 TRBD1 TGTGCCAGCAGTTTGGACAGGAGACGGGACACCATATATTTT CASSLDRRRDTIYF
few TRBJ2-2 TRBV2 - TGTGCCAGCAGTGAAGTCCGCGGGGGCTCGGGGGAGCTGTTTTTT CASSEVRGGSGELFF
few TRBJ1-3 TRBV13 - TGTGCCAGCAGCTCCCGACAGATAAAGTACTCTGGAAACACCATATATTTT CASSSRQIKYSGNTIYF
- TRBJ2-3 TRBV7-2 TRBD1 TGTGCCAGCAGGTATAGGCAGGGGGCCGCAGATACGCAGTATTTT CASRYRQGAADTQYF
- TRBJ2-3 TRBV2 - TGTGCCAGCAGTGATCCCCCAGGGACAGATACGCAGTATTTT CASSDPPGTDTQYF
- TRBJ2-3 TRBV7-9 TRBD1 TGTGCCAGCAAGCTAGGGGACAGGGACACAGATACGCAGTATTTT CASKLGDRDTDTQYF